This T cell receptor beta chain was retrieved from a study of shared clonotypes between healthy human individuals (TCRdb year 2020). General notes on the study: The cohort comprised two women and a few men aged 18 to 49 years. Per donor, three plates each were used for CD4 naive and CD4 memory, two for CD8 naive, and one for CD8 memory. Different laboratories and diverse techniques were used to prepare libraries and sequence TCR repertoires, to increase sequencing depth and limit assay-specific biases. Each donor's leukapheresis produced roughly between roughly 0.85 and 10 billion PBMCs. To estimate repertoire size and how much clonotype sharing occurs between individuals, the study deeply sequenced the blood TCR repertoires of about five healthy adults.

For the CD8 naive samples, CD45RO-negative cells were positively selected for CCR7, yielding a CD45RA+CCR7+ population from which TemRA cells were excluded. Donors were healthy HIV-negative adults with no recently reported acute infections or vaccinations. All donors were Caucasian adults living in Nashville, Tennessee, USA. Blood was collected by leukapheresis, and PBMCs were isolated by Ficoll-Histopaque density gradient centrifugation and then cryopreserved in liquid nitrogen vapor phase. Purity and quantity of every magnetically sorted T cell population were checked by analytical flow cytometry. Genomic DNA was isolated from each sorted fraction and quantified by UV absorbance on a Nanodrop 2000c. On this clone itself: No cognate antigen has been identified for it. No much larger clone exists at a distance of one base, and base qualities are not known.

Germline trimming: 3 bases from V, 3 bases from J; junction bases outside gene matches: 3. Looking up the germline V gene yields CDR1 SGHRS and CDR2 YFSETQ. The CDR3, from cysteine to phenylalanine, totals 15 residues. The sequence is cut down to CDR3 DNA, 45 bases in frame from base 1. What the research found in general, with its limitations: Naive subsets generally had larger estimated clonotype richness than memory subsets. Clonotypes shared by all four sorted-subset donors showed higher generation probabilities than non-shared clonotypes. Even with the large sequencing depth, rarefaction of the sorted-subset datasets indicated that sequencing was incomplete. Sharing across several donors was observed for around 5% of naive CD4, over 3% of naive CD8, over 2% of memory CD4, and roughly 0.4% of memory CD8 clonotypes. Sampling was restricted to blood, and TCR repertoires in tissue are likely to differ from TCR repertoires in blood. Because the study included a small number of donors, the genetic and exposure-history diversity represented was limited. Pairwise subsampling led to the expectation that sequencing depth would affect the degree of clonotype sharing among donors.

Using the deep immunoSEQ assay, multiplex PCR amplified TCR CDR3 regions from genomic DNA. Extracted genomic DNA from each cell subset was distributed evenly across all wells of several immunoSEQ 96-well plates, and each plate was treated as a replicate. For sorted subsets, around 200 ng genomic DNA, equal to about 30,000 T cell genomes, was loaded into each replicate PCR. The purified libraries were quantified using a Qubit 3.0 fluorometer, sized with a Bioanalyzer 2100, and then quantified again using the KAPA Library Quantification kit. Every immunoSEQ 96-well plate was sequenced on a dedicated single-read 150-cycle Illumina NextSeq 550 flow cell. Per the authors' processing: Because only junctional sequences without quality scores were contained in the immunoSEQ output, filtering matching that applied to full-length reads could not be performed. Sequences were annotated with PyIR, a Python wrapper for IgBLAST v1.9, using IMGT germline references to assign V/J genes and CDR3. Reads were removed for weak V/J assignments (E-value above 1e-6), missing CDR3, stop codons, out-of-frame junctions, or ambiguous translated residues. V3J clonotypes were defined as sequences sharing the same inferred V gene, J gene, and CDR3 amino acid sequence. Percentage overlap between repertoires was computed as shared unique clonotypes divided by the size of the smaller repertoire. RTK rarefaction, the Chao1 estimator, and Recon v2.1 estimates of unobserved clonotypes were used to assess repertoire richness. OLGA was used to compute generation probabilities for all TCRbeta clonotypes that the gDNA method yielded from a handful of donors. The clones in this table, taken by TCRdb from immuneACCESS, are in-frame only. Not every clone is retained; where verified, under half of the shortfall comes from an unresolved V gene, and the cause of the rest is unknown. Clonal size and the V and J genes are those of that table, whereas D and trimming came from the DNA. This sample has hundreds of thousands of clones in its table, and 85% to 95% of those were observed once. About 0.11% of the sample goes to the ten largest clones.

The TCR was taken from a woman in her 30s in good health. Sequencing was carried out using naive CD8+ T cells sorted from blood. The sample's cell subset or site, from its label and the paper: CD45RA+CCR7+. The chain couples TRBV5-1 to TRBJ2-1, with 10 bases in between that match TRBD1. The nucleotide sequence is TGCGCCAGCAGCTCCCGGACAGGGGGCTACAATGAGCAGTTCTTC. Its translation is CASSSRTGGYNEQFF.